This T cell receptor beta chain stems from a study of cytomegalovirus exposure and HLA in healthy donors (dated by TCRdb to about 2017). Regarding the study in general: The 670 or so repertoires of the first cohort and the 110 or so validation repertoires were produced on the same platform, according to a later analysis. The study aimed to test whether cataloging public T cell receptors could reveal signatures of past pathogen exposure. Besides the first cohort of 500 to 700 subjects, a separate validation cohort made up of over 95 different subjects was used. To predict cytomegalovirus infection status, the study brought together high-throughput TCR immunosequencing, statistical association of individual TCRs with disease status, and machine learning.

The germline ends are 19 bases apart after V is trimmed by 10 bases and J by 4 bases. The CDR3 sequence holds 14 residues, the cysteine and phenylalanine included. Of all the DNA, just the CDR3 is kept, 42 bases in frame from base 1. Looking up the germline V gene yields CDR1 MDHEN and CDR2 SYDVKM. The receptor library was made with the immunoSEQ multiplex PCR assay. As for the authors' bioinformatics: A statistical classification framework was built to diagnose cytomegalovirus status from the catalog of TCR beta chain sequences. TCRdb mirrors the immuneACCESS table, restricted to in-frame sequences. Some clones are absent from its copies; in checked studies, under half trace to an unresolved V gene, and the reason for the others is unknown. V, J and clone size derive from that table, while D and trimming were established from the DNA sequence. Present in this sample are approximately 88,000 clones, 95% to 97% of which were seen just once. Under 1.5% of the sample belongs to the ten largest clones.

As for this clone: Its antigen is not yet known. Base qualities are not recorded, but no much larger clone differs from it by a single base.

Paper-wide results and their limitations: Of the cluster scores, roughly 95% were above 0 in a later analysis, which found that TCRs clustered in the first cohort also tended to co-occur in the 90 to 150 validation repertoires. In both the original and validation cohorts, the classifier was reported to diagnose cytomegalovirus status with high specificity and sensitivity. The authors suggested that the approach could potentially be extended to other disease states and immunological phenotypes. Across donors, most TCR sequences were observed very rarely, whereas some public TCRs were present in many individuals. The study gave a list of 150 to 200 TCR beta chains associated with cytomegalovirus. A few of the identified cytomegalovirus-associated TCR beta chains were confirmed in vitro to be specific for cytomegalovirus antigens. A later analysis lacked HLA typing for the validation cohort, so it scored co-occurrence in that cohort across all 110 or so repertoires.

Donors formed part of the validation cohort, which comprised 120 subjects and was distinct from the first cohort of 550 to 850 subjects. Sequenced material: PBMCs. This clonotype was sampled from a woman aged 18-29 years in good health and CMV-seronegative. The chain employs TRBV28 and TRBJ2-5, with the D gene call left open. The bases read TGTGCCACCCTCCCCCGCGGCCCCAGAGAGACCCAGTACTTC. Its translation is CATLPRGPRETQYF.